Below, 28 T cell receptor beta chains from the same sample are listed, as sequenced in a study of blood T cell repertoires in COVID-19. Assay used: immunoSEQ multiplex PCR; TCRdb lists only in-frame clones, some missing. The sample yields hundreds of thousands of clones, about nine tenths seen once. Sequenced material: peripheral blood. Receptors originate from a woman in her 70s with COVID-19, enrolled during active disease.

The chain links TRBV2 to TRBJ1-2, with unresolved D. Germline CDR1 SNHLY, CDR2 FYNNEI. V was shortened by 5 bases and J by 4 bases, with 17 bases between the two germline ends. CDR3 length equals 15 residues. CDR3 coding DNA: TGTGCCAGCAGTCTGCTCGGTGAGGGAGGCTATGGCTACACCTTC. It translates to CASSLLGEGGYGYTF.

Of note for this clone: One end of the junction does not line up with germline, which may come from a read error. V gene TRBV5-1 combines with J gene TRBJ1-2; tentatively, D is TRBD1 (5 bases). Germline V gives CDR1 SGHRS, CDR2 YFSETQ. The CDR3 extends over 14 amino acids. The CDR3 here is CASRLGLANYGYTF. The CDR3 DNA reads TGCGCCAGCAGATTGGGGCTAGCTAACTATGGCTACACCTTC.

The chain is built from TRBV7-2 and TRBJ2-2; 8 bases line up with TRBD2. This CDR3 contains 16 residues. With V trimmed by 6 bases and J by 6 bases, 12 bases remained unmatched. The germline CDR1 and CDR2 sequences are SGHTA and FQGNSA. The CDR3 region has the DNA TGTGCCAGCAGGTTACGAGCGGGGGACGACCCCGGGGAGCTGTTTTTT. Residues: CASRLRAGDDPGELFF.

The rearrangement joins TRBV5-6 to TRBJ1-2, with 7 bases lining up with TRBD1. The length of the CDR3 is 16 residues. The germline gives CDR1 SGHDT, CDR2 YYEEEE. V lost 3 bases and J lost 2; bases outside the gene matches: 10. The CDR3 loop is CASSSQLTGENYGYTF. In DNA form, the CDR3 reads TGTGCCAGCAGCTCACAATTAACAGGGGAAAACTATGGCTACACCTTC.

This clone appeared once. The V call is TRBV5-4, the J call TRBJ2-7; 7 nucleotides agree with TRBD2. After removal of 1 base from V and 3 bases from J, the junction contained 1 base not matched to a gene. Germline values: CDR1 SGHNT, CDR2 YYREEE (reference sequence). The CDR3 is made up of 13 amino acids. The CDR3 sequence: CASSLPGGYEQYF. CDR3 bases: TGTGCCAGCAGCTTGCCGGGGGGCTACGAGCAGTACTTC.

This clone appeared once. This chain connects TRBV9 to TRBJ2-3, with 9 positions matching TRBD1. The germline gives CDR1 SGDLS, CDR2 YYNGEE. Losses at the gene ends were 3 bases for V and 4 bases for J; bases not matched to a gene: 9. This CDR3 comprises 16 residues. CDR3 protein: CASSATGTGKSDTQYF. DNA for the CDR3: TGTGCCAGCAGCGCTACCGGGACAGGGAAATCAGATACGCAGTATTTT.

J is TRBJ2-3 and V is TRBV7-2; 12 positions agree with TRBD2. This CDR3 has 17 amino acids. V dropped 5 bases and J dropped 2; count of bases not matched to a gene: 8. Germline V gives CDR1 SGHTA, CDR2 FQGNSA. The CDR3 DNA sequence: TGTGCCAGCAGCCTGACTAGCGGGGGCTCCTACACAGATACGCAGTATTTT. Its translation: CASSLTSGGSYTDTQYF.

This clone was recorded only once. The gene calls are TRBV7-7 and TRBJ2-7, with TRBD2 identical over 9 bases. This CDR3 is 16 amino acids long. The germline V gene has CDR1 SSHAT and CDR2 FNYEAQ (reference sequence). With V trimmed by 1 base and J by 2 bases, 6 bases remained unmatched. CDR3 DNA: TGTGCCAGCAGCTTAGATCAAAGCGGGGGGACCTACGAGCAGTACTTC. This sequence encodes CASSLDQSGGTYEQYF.

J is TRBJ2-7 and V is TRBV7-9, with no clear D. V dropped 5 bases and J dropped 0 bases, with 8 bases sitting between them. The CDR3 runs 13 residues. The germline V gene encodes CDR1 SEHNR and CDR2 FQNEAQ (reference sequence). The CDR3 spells CASSPSTSYEQYF. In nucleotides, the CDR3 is TGTGCCAGCAGCCCGTCTACCTCCTACGAGCAGTACTTC.

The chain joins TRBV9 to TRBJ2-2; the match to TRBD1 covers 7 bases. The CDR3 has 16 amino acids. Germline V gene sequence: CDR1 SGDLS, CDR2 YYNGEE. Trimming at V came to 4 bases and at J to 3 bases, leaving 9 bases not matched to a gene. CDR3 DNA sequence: TGTGCCAGCAGCATTAGGGGGCACGGGGACACCGGGGAGCTGTTTTTT. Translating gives CASSIRGHGDTGELFF.

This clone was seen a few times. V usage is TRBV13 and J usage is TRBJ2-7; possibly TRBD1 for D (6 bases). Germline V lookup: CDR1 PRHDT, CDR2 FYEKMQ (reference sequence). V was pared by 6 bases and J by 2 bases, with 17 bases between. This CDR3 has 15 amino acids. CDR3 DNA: TGTGCCAGCAGTTCCTCCTGGACAGTCCCCTACGAGCAGTACTTC. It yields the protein CASSSSWTVPYEQYF.

Written as DNA, the CDR3 is TGTGCCAGCAGTTCATTCGAGACCCAGTACTTC. Encoded protein: CASSSFETQYF. The genes are TRBV7-3 and TRBJ2-5; D not resolved. The ends were cut back, 6 bases at V and 5 bases at J, with 7 bases in the middle. Germline CDR1 reads SGHTA; CDR2 reads FQGTGA. The CDR3 consists of 11 residues.

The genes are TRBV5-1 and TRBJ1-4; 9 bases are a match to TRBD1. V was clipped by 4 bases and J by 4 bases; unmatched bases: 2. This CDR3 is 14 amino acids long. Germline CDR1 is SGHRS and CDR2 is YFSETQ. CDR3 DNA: TGCGCCAGCAGCCCGACAGGGGGTAATGAAAAACTGTTTTTT. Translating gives CASSPTGGNEKLFF.

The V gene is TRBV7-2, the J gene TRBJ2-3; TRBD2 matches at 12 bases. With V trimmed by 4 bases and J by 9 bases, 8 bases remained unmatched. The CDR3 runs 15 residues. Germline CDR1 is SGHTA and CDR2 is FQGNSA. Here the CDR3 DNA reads TGTGCCAGCAGCTCTAGCGGGGGGGCAATCGGGACGCAGTATTTT. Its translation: CASSSSGGAIGTQYF.

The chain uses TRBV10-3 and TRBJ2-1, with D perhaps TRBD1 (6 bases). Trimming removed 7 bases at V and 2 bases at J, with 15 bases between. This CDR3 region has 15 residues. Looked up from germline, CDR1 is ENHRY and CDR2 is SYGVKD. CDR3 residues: CAIKGELGAYNEQFF. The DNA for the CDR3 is TGTGCCATCAAGGGGGAGTTGGGGGCCTACAATGAGCAGTTCTTC.

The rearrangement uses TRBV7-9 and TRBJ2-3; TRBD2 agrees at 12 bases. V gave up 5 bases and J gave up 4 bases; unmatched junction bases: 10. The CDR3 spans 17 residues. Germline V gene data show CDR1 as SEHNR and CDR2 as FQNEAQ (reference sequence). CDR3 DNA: TGTGCCAGCAGCCTGAGCCTACTAGCGGGGGGTCCAGATACGCAGTATTTT. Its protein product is CASSLSLLAGGPDTQYF.

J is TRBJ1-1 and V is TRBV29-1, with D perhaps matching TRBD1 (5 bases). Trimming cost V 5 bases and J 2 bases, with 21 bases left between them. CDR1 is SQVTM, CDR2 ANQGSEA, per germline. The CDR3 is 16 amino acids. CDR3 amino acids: CSVTSLGGWGNTEAFF. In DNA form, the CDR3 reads TGCAGCGTTACTTCCTTGGGCGGATGGGGCAACACTGAAGCTTTCTTT.

CDR3 nucleotides: TGTGCCAGCAGCGTAGTCGGGGGGGCCTCTATTGAGCAGTTCTTC. Translation gives CASSVVGGASIEQFF. The gene calls are TRBV9 and TRBJ2-1; 8 bases align to TRBD2. V dropped 0 bases and J dropped 9; count of bases not matched to a gene: 8. The CDR3 totals 15 residues. Germline CDR1 and CDR2: SGDLS and YYNGEE.

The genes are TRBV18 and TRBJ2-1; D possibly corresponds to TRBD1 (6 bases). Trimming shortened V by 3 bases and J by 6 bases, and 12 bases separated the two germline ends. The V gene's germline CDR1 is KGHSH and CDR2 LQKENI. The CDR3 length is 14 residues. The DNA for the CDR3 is TGTGCCAGCTCACCGTACAGGGAGTCCAATGAGCAGTTCTTC. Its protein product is CASSPYRESNEQFF. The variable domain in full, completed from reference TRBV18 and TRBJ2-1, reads NAGVMQNPRHLVRRRGQEARLRCSPMKGHSHVYWYRQLPEEGLKFMVYLQKENIIDESGMPKERFSAEFPKEGPSILRIQQVVRGDSAAYFCASSPYRESNEQFFGPGTRLTVL.

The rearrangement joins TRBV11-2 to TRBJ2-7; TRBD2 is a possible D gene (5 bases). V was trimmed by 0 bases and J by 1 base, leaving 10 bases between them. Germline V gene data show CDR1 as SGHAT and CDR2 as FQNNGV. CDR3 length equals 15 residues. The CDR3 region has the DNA TGTGCCAGCAGCTTAGAAGTAGCGATATCCTACGAGCAGTACTTC. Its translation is CASSLEVAISYEQYF.

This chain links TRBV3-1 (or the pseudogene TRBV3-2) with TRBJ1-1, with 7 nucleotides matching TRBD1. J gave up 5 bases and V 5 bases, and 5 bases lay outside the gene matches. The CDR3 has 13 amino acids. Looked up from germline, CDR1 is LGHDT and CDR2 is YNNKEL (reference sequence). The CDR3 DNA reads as TGTGCCAGCAGCGCCGGGACAGCAACTGAAGCTTTCTTT. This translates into CASSAGTATEAFF.

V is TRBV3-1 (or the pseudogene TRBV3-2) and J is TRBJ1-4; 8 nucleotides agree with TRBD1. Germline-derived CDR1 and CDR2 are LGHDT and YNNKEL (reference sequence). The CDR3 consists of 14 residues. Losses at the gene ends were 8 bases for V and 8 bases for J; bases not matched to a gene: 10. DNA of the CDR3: TGTGCCAGCCGGGGGACTCGGACAGGGGAAAAACTGTTTTTT. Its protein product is CASRGTRTGEKLFF.

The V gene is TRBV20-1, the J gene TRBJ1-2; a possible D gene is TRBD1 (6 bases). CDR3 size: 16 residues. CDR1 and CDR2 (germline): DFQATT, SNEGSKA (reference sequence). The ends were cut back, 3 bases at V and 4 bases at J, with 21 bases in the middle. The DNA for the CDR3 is TGCAGTGCTAGTAAACACCCGCGGGGGGACACCTATGGCTACACCTTC. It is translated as CSASKHPRGDTYGYTF.

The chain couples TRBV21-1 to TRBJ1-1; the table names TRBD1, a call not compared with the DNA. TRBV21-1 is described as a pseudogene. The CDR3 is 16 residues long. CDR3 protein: CASSKEVTGGRTEAFF. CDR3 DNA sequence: TGTGCCAGCAGCAAAGAGGTGACAGGGGGACGGACTGAAGCTTTCTTT.

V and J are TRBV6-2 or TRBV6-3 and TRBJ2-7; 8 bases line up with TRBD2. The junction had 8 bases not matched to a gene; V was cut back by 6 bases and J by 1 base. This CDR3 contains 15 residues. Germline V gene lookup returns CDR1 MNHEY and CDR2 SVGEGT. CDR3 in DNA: TGTGCCAGCAGCCACCTAGCGGGTATTTCCTACGAGCAGTACTTC. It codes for CASSHLAGISYEQYF.

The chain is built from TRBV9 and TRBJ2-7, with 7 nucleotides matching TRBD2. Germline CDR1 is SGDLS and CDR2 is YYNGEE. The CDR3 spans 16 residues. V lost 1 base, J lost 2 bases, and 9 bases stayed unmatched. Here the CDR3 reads CASSVTGTTRPYEQYF. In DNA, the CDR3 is TGTGCCAGCAGCGTAACCGGGACTACTCGACCCTACGAGCAGTACTTC.

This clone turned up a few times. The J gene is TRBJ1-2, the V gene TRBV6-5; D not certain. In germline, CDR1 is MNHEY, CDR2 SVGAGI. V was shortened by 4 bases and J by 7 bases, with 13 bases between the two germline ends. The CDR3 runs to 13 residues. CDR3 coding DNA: TGTGCCAGCAGTTCGTCTGTATCTCGTGGCTACACCTTC. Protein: CASSSSVSRGYTF.

CDR3 sequence (DNA): TGTGCCAGCAGTTACGGCAGGGGCGTCACTGAAGCTTTCTTT. This sequence encodes CASSYGRGVTEAFF. This rearrangement joins TRBV6-5 to TRBJ1-1; tentative D call: TRBD1 (6 bases). Trimming removed 2 bases from V and 4 bases from J, with 11 bases in between. The CDR3 extends over 14 amino acids. Germline V gives CDR1 MNHEY, CDR2 SVGAGI.